The 24 T cell receptor beta chains below were found in one sample sequenced in a study of cytomegalovirus exposure and HLA in healthy donors (dated by TCRdb to 2017 to 2019). Preparation of the library involved the immunoSEQ multiplex PCR assay. A mixture of 60 forward primers for TCR Vbeta segments and 13 reverse primers for TCR Jbeta segments was used in the multiplex PCR. TCRdb holds this immuneACCESS table with in-frame rearrangements only. Some clones are missing; in checked studies, unresolved V genes explain under half, and the rest has no known cause. This sample gives some 170,000 clones in total; around 80% of them show up just once. The top ten constitute 4% to 5.5% of the sample. Sequencing was carried out using PBMCs. All receptors derive from a man aged 25 to 45 in good health and CMV-seronegative.

The chain recombines TRBV28 with TRBJ2-7; a weak D match, TRBD2 (6 bases). CDR1 is MDHEN and CDR2 is SYDVKM in the germline V gene. Trimming removed 10 bases at V and 7 bases at J, with 20 bases between. This CDR3 is 13 amino acids long. The CDR3 DNA follows: TGTGCCACCTGGGGGGACCCCCTTCGGGAGCAGTACTTC. Translating it yields CATWGDPLREQYF.

This clone appeared a single time. The V and J genes are TRBV10-3 and TRBJ1-3; no clear D. This CDR3 region has 13 residues. Germline V CDR1 and CDR2: ENHRY, SYGVKD. Trimming left V 4 bases short and J 3 bases short, with 7 bases between. This CDR3 is CAISGGGGNTIYF. CDR3 DNA: TGTGCCATCAGTGGGGGAGGTGGAAACACCATATATTTT.

The gene calls are TRBV6-6 and TRBJ2-7; no reliable D call. The germline gives CDR1 MNHNY, CDR2 SVGAGI (reference sequence). The CDR3 has 14 amino acids. The V end lost 5 bases, the J end lost 6 bases, and 17 bases lay between the germline ends. The CDR3: CASSPSGAVSEQYF. The DNA of the CDR3 is TGTGCCAGCAGTCCCTCTGGAGCAGTCAGCGAGCAGTACTTC.

The chain carries TRBV7-9 and TRBJ2-5; D remains unclear. The germline V gene encodes CDR1 SEHNR and CDR2 FQNEAQ (reference sequence). V dropped 3 bases and J dropped 0 bases, with 8 bases sitting between them. The CDR3 has 14 residues. CDR3 DNA sequence: TGTGCCAGCAGCTTTCACGAGTACCAAGAGACCCAGTACTTC. Residues: CASSFHEYQETQYF.

V is TRBV2 and J is TRBJ2-7; the match to TRBD1 covers 7 bases. The length of the CDR3 is 17 residues. Per germline, CDR1 SNHLY and CDR2 FYNNEI. Losses at the gene ends were 6 bases for V and 0 bases for J; bases not matched to a gene: 14. CDR3 residues: CASSSTLTGNASYEQYF. The CDR3 nucleotides are TGTGCCAGCAGCTCAACTTTGACAGGGAATGCCTCCTACGAGCAGTACTTC.

This clone was counted between two and nine times. The V and J genes are TRBV5-1 and TRBJ1-1, with D unresolved. The CDR3 has 14 amino acids. V was cut by 1 base and J by 3 bases, with 10 bases left in between. Germline V lookup: CDR1 SGHRS, CDR2 YFSETQ. The CDR3: CASSLFQQDTEAFF. The CDR3 nucleotides read TGCGCCAGCAGCTTGTTCCAGCAGGACACTGAAGCTTTCTTT.

The CDR3 is CAWSRNRNEQYF. CDR3 in DNA: TGTGCCTGGAGCCGAAACAGAAACGAGCAGTACTTC. The V and J genes are TRBV30 and TRBJ2-7; D gene uncertain. This CDR3 contains 12 residues. V shed 3 bases and J shed 5 bases, with 11 bases lying between them. Germline V lookup: CDR1 GTSNPN, CDR2 SVGIG (reference sequence).

This clone has more than one count but fewer than ten. The rearrangement uses TRBV11-3 and TRBJ2-1, with TRBD1 as a possible D gene (5 bases). Germline CDR1 reads SGHNT; CDR2 reads YENEEA. The CDR3 totals 13 residues. Trimming stripped 5 bases from V and 9 bases from J, with 14 bases between. The CDR3 DNA reads as TGTGCCAGCAGCATAAGACAGATAAGTGAGCAGTTCTTC. It encodes CASSIRQISEQFF. The full variable domain, rest sourced from reference TRBV11-3 and TRBJ2-1, is EAGVVQSPRYKIIEKKQPVAFWCNPISGHNTLYWYLQNLGQGPELLIRYENEEAVDDSQLPKDRFSAERLKGVDSTLKIQPAELGDSAVYLCASSIRQISEQFFGPGTRLTVL.

In this sample, this clone turned up once. The rearrangement links TRBV19 to TRBJ2-7, with 11 nucleotides matching TRBD2. This CDR3 contains 15 residues. Germline CDR1 reads LNHDA; CDR2 reads SQIVND (reference sequence). The ends lost 4 bases at V and 0 bases at J; junction bases unmatched: 2. For the CDR3, the DNA is TGTGCCAGTAGTACGACTAGCGGGGCCTCCTACGAGCAGTACTTC. Amino acid sequence: CASSTTSGASYEQYF.

J is TRBJ2-1 and V is TRBV27; TRBD1 aligns across 7 bases. V lost 5 bases to trimming and J lost 4 bases; unmatched junction nucleotides: 11. This CDR3 spans 16 amino acids. The germline gives CDR1 MNHEY, CDR2 SMNVEV (reference sequence). CDR3 coding DNA: TGTGCCAGCAGTCACAGGACAGGCCCCTCTTACAATGAGCAGTTCTTC. Translated: CASSHRTGPSYNEQFF.

This chain joins TRBV5-6 and TRBJ1-5, with D possibly matching TRBD1 (5 bases). The germline gives CDR1 SGHDT, CDR2 YYEEEE. The CDR3 covers 17 residues. Between the trimmed V and J ends, which lost 0 bases and 3 bases, there was a span of 16 bases. The CDR3 nucleotides are TGTGCCAGCAGCTTGGGGGGGGATCCCAACATCAATCAGCCCCAGCATTTT. Its translation: CASSLGGDPNINQPQHF.

V and J are TRBV6-1 and TRBJ2-1, with TRBD2 identical over 14 bases. CDR1 is MNHNS, CDR2 SASEGT, per germline. Unmatched junction bases numbered 9, after V lost 10 bases and J lost 10 bases. This CDR3 is 14 amino acids long. The CDR3 DNA reads as TGTGCCACTACCGGGACTAGCGGGAGATCAGAGCAGTTCTTC. Protein: CATTGTSGRSEQFF.

The chain recombines TRBV28 with TRBJ2-2, with TRBD1 matching 7 bases. The germline gives CDR1 MDHEN, CDR2 SYDVKM. V lost 4 bases, J lost 1 base, and 9 bases stayed unmatched. The CDR3 spans 17 residues. The CDR3 nucleotides read TGTGCCAGCAGTTCGGGCGGCCGACAGGGGAACACCGGGGAGCTGTTTTTT. It specifies CASSSGGRQGNTGELFF.

This chain uses TRBV5-1 with TRBJ2-7, with D possibly TRBD2 on 5 matching bases. This CDR3 region has 14 residues. The V end lost 0 bases, the J end lost 6 bases, and 13 bases lay between the germline ends. Germline-derived CDR1 and CDR2 are SGHRS and YFSETQ. The CDR3 coding sequence is TGCGCCAGCAGCTTGGACGGCCGGGGTGGCGAGCAGTACTTC. This encodes CASSLDGRGGEQYF. The full variable domain, its missing parts supplied by reference TRBV5-1 and TRBJ2-7, is KAGVTQTPRYLIKTRGQQVTLSCSPISGHRSVSWYQQTPGQGLQFLFEYFSETQRNKGNFPGRFSGRQFSNSRSEMNVSTLELGDSALYLCASSLDGRGGEQYFGPGTRLTVT.

The chain combines TRBV29-1 with TRBJ1-2, with 9 bases aligning to TRBD1. The CDR3 runs to 13 residues. The ends lost 7 bases at V and 3 bases at J; junction bases unmatched: 6. Germline-derived CDR1 and CDR2 are SQVTM and ANQGSEA. DNA of the CDR3: TGCAGCGATCTACAGGGGGCGGACTATGGCTACACCTTC. This sequence encodes CSDLQGADYGYTF.

The chain has TRBV6-5 and TRBJ2-7; D is unclear. The ends were cut back, 0 bases at V and 4 bases at J, with 7 bases in the middle. This CDR3 has 13 amino acids. Germline V gene sequence: CDR1 MNHEY, CDR2 SVGAGI. CDR3 amino acids: CASSYSALYEQYF. CDR3 in DNA: TGTGCCAGCAGTTACTCGGCTTTATACGAGCAGTACTTC.

The chain is built from TRBV13 and TRBJ2-6; 11 positions agree with TRBD2. Germline CDR1 is PRHDT and CDR2 is FYEKMQ (reference sequence). There are 18 residues in the CDR3. V trimming: 5 bases; J trimming: 0 bases; junction bases outside the gene matches: 6. The CDR3 sequence: CASSPWGTSGSGANVLTF. CDR3 DNA: TGTGCCAGCAGCCCCTGGGGGACTAGCGGCTCTGGGGCCAACGTCCTGACTTTC. Full variable domain (outside the CDR3, taken from reference TRBV13 and TRBJ2-6): AAGVIQSPRHLIKEKRETATLKCYPIPRHDTVYWYQQGPGQDPQFLISFYEKMQSDKGSIPDRFSAQQFSDYHSELNMSSLELGDSALYFCASSPWGTSGSGANVLTFGAGSRLTVL.

The chain carries TRBV28 and TRBJ2-7; TRBD1 aligns across 10 bases. Germline V gene sequence: CDR1 MDHEN, CDR2 SYDVKM. CDR3 length equals 14 residues. V was pared by 5 bases and J by 7 bases, with 8 bases of the junction left unmatched. CDR3 region: CASSPTGGDEEQYF. CDR3 coding DNA: TGTGCCAGCAGTCCGACAGGGGGCGATGAGGAGCAGTACTTC.

In this sample, this clone turned up a few times. The chain couples TRBV19 to TRBJ1-5; tentative D call: TRBD1 (5 bases). The V gene lost 8 bases and the J gene lost 3 bases, with 14 bases spanning the gap. CDR1 and CDR2 (germline): LNHDA, SQIVND (reference sequence). The CDR3 contains 14 residues. This CDR3 reads CASGGTKANQPQHF. In nucleotides, the CDR3 is TGTGCCAGTGGCGGGACCAAGGCCAATCAGCCCCAGCATTTT.

The J gene is TRBJ2-7, the V gene TRBV5-1, with D possibly matching TRBD1 (7 bases). Trimming took off 0 bases at V and 11 bases at J, with 15 bases between the two ends. Looked up from germline, CDR1 is SGHRS and CDR2 is YFSETQ. The CDR3 contains 13 residues. CDR3 residues: CASSLATGWEEYF. CDR3 nucleotides: TGCGCCAGCAGCTTGGCGACAGGGTGGGAGGAGTACTTC.

The chain has TRBV10-3 and TRBJ2-5; D is possibly TRBD2 (5 bases). Germline V lookup: CDR1 ENHRY, CDR2 SYGVKD. The CDR3 is 14 amino acids. Trimming shortened V by 4 bases and J by 7 bases, and 16 bases separated the two germline ends. CDR3 in DNA: TGTGCCATCAGTGGCCGCTCCCCCGAGGGGACCCAGTACTTC. Translation gives CAISGRSPEGTQYF.

The rearrangement links TRBV30 to TRBJ1-3, with 9 positions matching TRBD1. The CDR3 covers 14 residues. CDR1 GTSNPN and CDR2 SVGIG come from the germline V gene (reference sequence). The V and J ends lost 5 bases and 0 bases, in that order; junction bases with no gene match: 2. The CDR3 region has the DNA TGTGCCTGGGACAGGGGGGCCTCTGGAAACACCATATATTTT. Encoded protein: CAWDRGASGNTIYF.

The CDR3 is CASRDAGTGYEQYF. In DNA, the CDR3 is TGTGCCAGCAGGGACGCCGGGACAGGGTACGAGCAGTACTTC. V usage is TRBV6-5 and J usage is TRBJ2-7; TRBD1 aligns across 9 bases. CDR1 is MNHEY and CDR2 is SVGAGI in the germline V gene. The CDR3 is 14 amino acids. The junction had 7 bases not matched to a gene; V was cut back by 6 bases and J by 4 bases.

The chain couples TRBV28 to TRBJ1-3; D is unclear. The CDR3 length is 14 residues. Trimming shortened V by 6 bases and J by 1 base, and 10 bases separated the two germline ends. Germline V lookup: CDR1 MDHEN, CDR2 SYDVKM. The CDR3 DNA is TGTGCCAGCAGCTTGTCGGGATCTGGAAACACCATATATTTT. Residues: CASSLSGSGNTIYF.